This TCR beta chain is from a study of T cell responses to AZD1222 COVID-19 vaccine. The germline gives CDR1 GTSNPN, CDR2 SVGIG (reference sequence). This CDR3 is 11 amino acids long. V was trimmed by 0 bases and J by 5 bases, leaving 4 bases between them. Assay: immunoSEQ multiplex PCR; the TCRdb copy retains only in-frame clones and omits some. The table includes about 27,000 clones, about 92% detected once. This clonotype was sampled from an adult who received the AZD1222 COVID-19 vaccine. J is TRBJ2-5 and V is TRBV30; D unclear. The specimen comprised peripheral blood, sampled 28 days after the second AZD1222 dose. The CDR3 reads CAWSVMETQYF. The CDR3 nucleotides are TGTGCCTGGAGTGTAATGGAGACCCAGTACTTC.